A selection of T cell receptor beta chains follows, all from one sample in a study of blood T cell repertoires in COVID-19. Sequencing was performed with immunoSEQ multiplex PCR; in TCRdb, only in-frame clones are kept and a portion is missing. The sample carries approximately 290,000 clones, approximately 85% recorded once. The specimen was peripheral blood. These receptors were taken from a human donor with COVID-19, enrolled during active disease. The donor label of this sample is uncertain. Both conserved end residues are part of each CDR3. Each record gives: D gene, V gene, J gene, CDR3 protein, CDR3 DNA. The D gene is left open where the match is weak.

D gene: TRBD2; V gene: TRBV5-1; J gene: TRBJ2-1; CDR3 protein: CASSLELAGYNEQFF; CDR3 DNA: TGCGCCAGCAGCTTGGAACTAGCGGGATACAATGAGCAGTTCTTC
D gene: TRBD1; V gene: TRBV7-9; J gene: TRBJ2-4; CDR3 protein: CASSPGTGRNIQYF; CDR3 DNA: TGTGCCAGCAGCCCCGGGACAGGGCGAAACATTCAGTACTTC
D gene: -; V gene: TRBV29-1; J gene: TRBJ2-1; CDR3 protein: CSVDGEGGNEQFF; CDR3 DNA: TGCAGCGTTGATGGAGAAGGTGGGAATGAGCAGTTCTTC
D gene: TRBD1; V gene: TRBV2; J gene: TRBJ2-7; CDR3 protein: CASRTDRGHSGYEQYF; CDR3 DNA: TGTGCCAGCAGGACGGACAGGGGGCACTCCGGCTACGAGCAGTACTTC
D gene: TRBD1; V gene: TRBV28; J gene: TRBJ2-7; CDR3 protein: CASSGAGQEDYEQYF; CDR3 DNA: TGTGCCAGCAGTGGCGCGGGACAGGAGGATTACGAGCAGTACTTC
D gene: -; V gene: TRBV19; J gene: TRBJ2-3; CDR3 protein: CASSMSGSSTDTQYF; CDR3 DNA: TGTGCCAGTAGTATGTCCGGGTCCAGCACAGATACGCAGTATTTT
D gene: -; V gene: TRBV28; J gene: TRBJ1-2; CDR3 protein: CASSLFGLGYGYTF; CDR3 DNA: TGTGCCAGCAGTTTATTTGGTCTCGGCTATGGCTACACCTTC
D gene: TRBD1; V gene: TRBV27; J gene: TRBJ1-5; CDR3 protein: CASSPGQGHQPQHF; CDR3 DNA: TGTGCCAGCAGTCCGGGACAGGGGCATCAGCCCCAGCATTTT
D gene: TRBD1; V gene: TRBV6-2/TRBV6-3; J gene: TRBJ1-5; CDR3 protein: CASTPGGQGNQPQHF; CDR3 DNA: TGTGCCAGCACCCCCGGGGGACAGGGAAATCAGCCCCAGCATTTT
D gene: TRBD2; V gene: TRBV28; J gene: TRBJ2-7; CDR3 protein: CASSLGGTSATYEQYF; CDR3 DNA: TGTGCCAGCAGTTTGGGGGGGACTAGCGCAACCTACGAGCAGTACTTC
D gene: TRBD2; V gene: TRBV19; J gene: TRBJ2-1; CDR3 protein: CASSIEGGTSGTLSSYNEQFF; CDR3 DNA: TGTGCCAGTAGTATAGAAGGCGGGACTAGCGGGACCCTTAGCTCCTACAATGAGCAGTTCTTC